This T cell receptor (beta chain) was sequenced in a study of blood T cell repertoires in COVID-19. Study overall: COVID-19 samples, acute and convalescent, were from the United States, Italy and Spain. The cDNA or gDNA used as material had been derived from T cells, B-cell-depleted T cells, or PBMCs.

In the original processing: Cell counts per sample came from amplifying reference gene primers. TCRdb's table, derived via immunoSEQ multiplex PCR, lists solely in-frame clones and lacks some. The V and J calls and clone size are taken from that table; D and trimming were inferred from the DNA. The top ten clones hold 2.5% to 3% of a sample with about 69,000 clones, 65% to 90% of them seen once. V shed 2 bases and J shed 4 bases, with 8 bases lying between them. The CDR3 length is 13 residues. CDR1 and CDR2 from the germline V gene are MNHEY and SMNVEV (reference sequence). The V call is TRBV27, the J call TRBJ1-1; a possible D gene is TRBD1 (6 bases). The sequencing sample was made of peripheral blood. The origin of this receptor is an elderly man with acute or convalescent COVID-19. CDR3 sequence (DNA): TGTGCCAGCAGTTTACAGGGGACCACTGAAGCTTTCTTT. Translated, it gives CASSLQGTTEAFF.